These 27 T cell receptor beta chains were sequenced from one sample in a study of cytomegalovirus exposure and HLA in healthy donors (dated by TCRdb to 2016 to 2017). The library came from the immunoSEQ multiplex PCR assay. For the multiplex PCR, a mixture combining 60 forward primers for TCR Vbeta segments and 13 reverse primers for TCR Jbeta segments was used. Held by TCRdb, this immuneACCESS table contains in-frame sequences only and omits some clones. Under half of the omission traces to an unresolved V gene where checked; the cause of the rest is unknown. The sample contains about 98,000 clones, about 81% of them found a single time. The biggest ten clones account for over 1.1% of the sample. Sequencing was carried out using PBMCs. The receptors originated from a man aged 40-49 years in good health and CMV-seronegative.

V is TRBV6-5 and J is TRBJ2-7; TRBD1 aligns across 7 bases. This CDR3 is built from 13 residues. The trim removed 2 bases at V and 5 bases at J, leaving 3 bases unmatched. The germline V gene encodes CDR1 MNHEY and CDR2 SVGAGI. CDR3 region: CASSYIQGDEQYF. For the CDR3, the DNA is TGTGCCAGCAGTTACATTCAGGGGGACGAGCAGTACTTC.

This rearrangement joins TRBV7-2 to TRBJ2-1; 12 bases agree with TRBD2. Germline CDR1 reads SGHTA; CDR2 reads FQGNSA. Losses at the gene ends were 5 bases for V and 5 bases for J; bases not matched to a gene: 4. The CDR3 covers 15 residues. The CDR3 DNA sequence: TGTGCCAGCAGCGAACTAGCGGGGGGAAACAATGAGCAGTTCTTC. It yields the protein CASSELAGGNNEQFF.

The J gene is TRBJ2-1, the V gene TRBV27; TRBD2 matches at 9 bases. The CDR3 has 17 residues. The germline CDR1 and CDR2 sequences are MNHEY and SMNVEV (reference sequence). V gave up 3 bases and J gave up 4 bases; unmatched junction bases: 10. The CDR3 region is CASSLRIAGAEYNEQFF. The DNA for the CDR3 is TGTGCCAGCAGTTTGAGAATAGCGGGGGCCGAATACAATGAGCAGTTCTTC.

This chain joins TRBV29-1 and TRBJ2-7, with D perhaps matching TRBD1 (6 bases). Looked up from germline, CDR1 is SQVTM and CDR2 is ANQGSEA. V dropped 1 base and J dropped 0 bases, with 7 bases sitting between them. The CDR3 sequence is 13 residues long. For the CDR3, the DNA is TGCAGCGTTGAAGGGGGGCACTCCTACGAGCAGTACTTC. It is translated as CSVEGGHSYEQYF.

The chain links TRBV27 to TRBJ1-2; D possibly corresponds to TRBD1 (6 bases). CDR1 is MNHEY and CDR2 is SMNVEV in the germline V gene (reference sequence). This CDR3 spans 12 amino acids. Trimming pared 10 bases from V and 7 bases from J, leaving 16 bases between. This CDR3 is CATRTVGLGYTF. The CDR3 coding sequence is TGTGCCACCAGGACAGTCGGCCTTGGCTACACCTTC.

The rearrangement uses TRBV5-1 and TRBJ1-4; the match to TRBD1 covers 8 bases. Trimming at V came to 4 bases and at J to 8 bases, leaving 13 bases not matched to a gene. Germline V lookup: CDR1 SGHRS, CDR2 YFSETQ. CDR3 size: 16 residues. CDR3 protein: CASSPAEGTGSEKLFF. Written as DNA, the CDR3 is TGCGCCAGCAGCCCCGCCGAAGGGACAGGAAGCGAAAAACTGTTTTTT.

V gene TRBV5-5 combines with J gene TRBJ2-5; 7 bases align to TRBD1. This CDR3 region has 16 residues. J gave up 0 bases and V 0 bases, and 5 bases lay outside the gene matches. CDR1 SGHKS and CDR2 YYEKEE come from the germline V gene (reference sequence). The CDR3 spells CASSLAPGTDQETQYF. For the CDR3, the DNA is TGTGCCAGCAGCTTGGCCCCCGGGACAGACCAAGAGACCCAGTACTTC.

J is TRBJ1-2 and V is TRBV9, with D possibly matching TRBD1 (6 bases). CDR1 is SGDLS, CDR2 YYNGEE, per germline. V lost 0 bases and J 2 bases, leaving 11 bases between the germline ends. The CDR3 consists of 15 residues. This CDR3 is CASSVGAGENYGYTF. The CDR3 DNA follows: TGTGCCAGCAGCGTAGGAGCAGGGGAAAACTATGGCTACACCTTC.

This clone occurred once. The chain employs TRBV5-1 and TRBJ1-1; perhaps TRBD1 as D (6 bases). Germline-derived CDR1 and CDR2 are SGHRS and YFSETQ. The CDR3 runs to 13 residues. Trimming pared 1 base from V and 6 bases from J, leaving 10 bases between. The CDR3 reads CASSLQGKAEAFF. CDR3 bases: TGCGCCAGCAGCTTGCAGGGGAAGGCTGAAGCTTTCTTT. Drawing the rest from reference TRBV5-1 and TRBJ1-1, the complete variable domain is KAGVTQTPRYLIKTRGQQVTLSCSPISGHRSVSWYQQTPGQGLQFLFEYFSETQRNKGNFPGRFSGRQFSNSRSEMNVSTLELGDSALYLCASSLQGKAEAFFGQGTRLTVV.

V and J are TRBV7-8 and TRBJ2-7, with TRBD1 matching over 8 bases. The CDR3 consists of 15 residues. V was clipped by 1 base and J by 3 bases; unmatched bases: 5. CDR1 SGHVS and CDR2 FQNEAQ come from the germline V gene. For the CDR3, the DNA is TGTGCCAGCAGCTTAGGCAGGGGGCGCATCTACGAGCAGTACTTC. It translates to CASSLGRGRIYEQYF.

This chain links TRBV6-1 with TRBJ2-2; TRBD2 matches at 8 bases. V dropped 7 bases and J dropped 3; count of bases not matched to a gene: 1. The CDR3 length is 13 residues. Germline CDR1 and CDR2: MNHNS and SASEGT. The DNA for the CDR3 is TGTGCCAGCACGGGGGGGCACACCGGGGAGCTGTTTTTT. Protein: CASTGGHTGELFF.

The chain employs TRBV5-1 and TRBJ1-1, with D maybe TRBD1 (5 bases). Per germline, CDR1 SGHRS and CDR2 YFSETQ. The germline V and J ends were trimmed by 5 bases and 5 bases, with 13 bases remaining between them. The CDR3 loop spans 13 amino acids. The CDR3: CASRDTLLTEAFF. Written as DNA, the CDR3 is TGCGCCAGCAGGGACACCCTATTGACTGAAGCTTTCTTT. The complete variable domain, with remaining parts taken from reference TRBV5-1 and TRBJ1-1, reads KAGVTQTPRYLIKTRGQQVTLSCSPISGHRSVSWYQQTPGQGLQFLFEYFSETQRNKGNFPGRFSGRQFSNSRSEMNVSTLELGDSALYLCASRDTLLTEAFFGQGTRLTVV.

In this sample, this clone turned up once. This chain uses TRBV2 with TRBJ2-5; 9 bases fit TRBD1. V lost 5 bases, J lost 5 bases, and 12 bases stayed unmatched. Germline V gene data show CDR1 as SNHLY and CDR2 as FYNNEI. The CDR3 contains 16 residues. The CDR3 sequence is CASSRGTGSRGETQYF. The CDR3 nucleotides are TGTGCCAGCAGTAGAGGGACAGGGAGTCGTGGCGAGACCCAGTACTTC.

The chain couples TRBV5-1 to TRBJ1-6, with 8 bases that match TRBD1. The V gene end was trimmed by 0 bases and the J gene end by 1 base; junction bases not matched to a gene: 0. This CDR3 is built from 16 residues. CDR1 and CDR2 (germline): SGHRS, YFSETQ. The CDR3 DNA sequence: TGCGCCAGCAGCTTGGGGACAGGGTCCTATAATTCACCCCTCCACTTT. It is translated as CASSLGTGSYNSPLHF.

This clone came up once. As DNA, the CDR3 is TGTGCCAGCAGTTACTCCGGGACACAAGGGAATGGCTACACCTTC. Amino acids: CASSYSGTQGNGYTF. J is TRBJ1-2 and V is TRBV6-5; D is perhaps TRBD1 (6 bases). The CDR3 extends over 15 amino acids. Germline lookup yields CDR1 MNHEY and CDR2 SVGAGI. V gave up 0 bases and J gave up 6 bases, with 14 bases separating them.

V gene TRBV5-4 combines with J gene TRBJ2-1; 7 bases fit TRBD1. This CDR3 is built from 15 residues. The germline V gene encodes CDR1 SGHNT and CDR2 YYREEE (reference sequence). Germline trimming cut 2 bases from V and 4 bases from J; bases unmatched to any gene: 6. The CDR3 loop reads CASSLNDRVYNEQFF. DNA of the CDR3: TGTGCCAGCAGCTTAAACGACAGGGTATACAATGAGCAGTTCTTC.

This clone appeared a single time. V and J are TRBV27 and TRBJ2-5; TRBD2 matches at 8 bases. Germline lookup yields CDR1 MNHEY and CDR2 SMNVEV (reference sequence). V lost 6 bases, J lost 7 bases, and 10 bases stayed unmatched. This CDR3 has 14 amino acids. CDR3 sequence reads: CASRFGGESRTQYF. The CDR3 nucleotides are TGTGCCAGCAGATTCGGGGGGGAATCCAGGACCCAGTACTTC.

The chain joins TRBV5-1 to TRBJ2-1; TRBD2 aligns across 10 bases. Germline-derived CDR1 and CDR2 are SGHRS and YFSETQ. This CDR3 region has 15 residues. Trimming took 3 bases from V and 10 from J; bases not matched to a gene: 10. The CDR3 DNA reads as TGCGCCAGCAGCTGGGGAGCGGGGGGGCCCCAGGAGCAGTTCTTC. Translation: CASSWGAGGPQEQFF. The variable domain in full, with the rest retrieved from reference TRBV5-1 and TRBJ2-1, is KAGVTQTPRYLIKTRGQQVTLSCSPISGHRSVSWYQQTPGQGLQFLFEYFSETQRNKGNFPGRFSGRQFSNSRSEMNVSTLELGDSALYLCASSWGAGGPQEQFFGPGTRLTVL.

A note on this clone: Germline and junction disagree at one end, which may indicate a read error. The chain combines TRBV5-6 with TRBJ1-2; tentative D call: TRBD1 (5 bases). Looked up from germline, CDR1 is SGHDT and CDR2 is YYEEEE. CDR3 length: 13 amino acids. In DNA, the CDR3 is TGTGCCAGCAGCTTGGCAGGGAACTGTGGCTACACCTTC. Its translation is CASSLAGNCGYTF.

Regarding this clone: A read error may produce the germline difference seen at one junction end. The same CDR3 arises from other DNA sequences in this sample as well. The chain carries TRBV4-1 and TRBJ1-4; perhaps TRBD1 as D (5 bases). Germline assignment: CDR1 MGHRA and CDR2 YSYEKL. This CDR3 has 15 residues. The CDR3 protein is CASSQRQTQREKLFF. CDR3 DNA: TGCGCCAGTAGCCAGAGACAGACCCAAAGGGAAAAACTGTTTTTT.

This chain links TRBV9 with TRBJ1-5; 12 positions match TRBD1. J was trimmed by 1 base and V by 3 bases; bases with no gene match: 14. This CDR3 region has 20 residues. Per the germline V gene, CDR1 is SGDLS and CDR2 is YYNGEE. As DNA, the CDR3 is TGTGCCAGCAGCGCGAGAACGGGACAGGGGGCGCGTGAAAGCAATCAGCCCCAGCATTTT. The encoded protein is CASSARTGQGARESNQPQHF.

This clone was recorded only once. This chain joins TRBV6-1 and TRBJ2-7; no definite D call. The CDR3 is 14 amino acids. Germline CDR1 is MNHNS and CDR2 is SASEGT. The V and J ends lost 2 bases and 1 base respectively, with 9 bases between them. CDR3 DNA: TGTGCCAGCAGTGAACGAGGCACTTCCTACGAGCAGTACTTC. This translates into CASSERGTSYEQYF.

This clone was detected only a few times. The chain combines TRBV29-1 with TRBJ2-6; no definite D call. The V end lost 4 bases, the J end lost 1 base, and 8 bases lay between the germline ends. The CDR3 covers 14 residues. CDR1 is SQVTM, CDR2 ANQGSEA, per germline. The DNA for the CDR3 is TGCAGCGTTGCGACTGCGTCTGGGGCCAACGTCCTGACTTTC. This translates into CSVATASGANVLTF.

CDR3 region: CASSQVGAVNEQFF. In DNA form, the CDR3 reads TGCGCCAGCAGCCAAGTGGGCGCAGTCAATGAGCAGTTCTTC. The chain recombines TRBV4-1 with TRBJ2-1, with D hard to call. The length of the CDR3 is 14 residues. Per germline, CDR1 MGHRA and CDR2 YSYEKL. V lost 1 base to trimming and J lost 6 bases, with 10 bases between them.

The chain uses TRBV11-2 and TRBJ1-5, with 10 positions matching TRBD1. Germline V lookup: CDR1 SGHAT, CDR2 FQNNGV. The CDR3 runs to 17 residues. Unmatched junction bases numbered 7, after V lost 2 bases and J lost 3 bases. The CDR3 DNA sequence: TGTGCCAGCAGCTTAAGCGGGACAGGGGTTGACAATCAGCCCCAGCATTTT. It codes for CASSLSGTGVDNQPQHF.

The chain uses TRBV29-1 and TRBJ2-3, with 10 bases aligning to TRBD1. Germline CDR1 and CDR2: SQVTM and ANQGSEA. J lost 3 bases, V lost 7 bases, and 7 bases had no gene match. The CDR3 loop spans 14 amino acids. CDR3 bases: TGCAGCGCCTCGGACAGGGGGATGACAGATACGCAGTATTTT. The encoded protein is CSASDRGMTDTQYF.

The V and J genes are TRBV19 and TRBJ2-1; 8 nucleotides line up with TRBD1. The CDR3 totals 15 residues. V was clipped by 6 bases and J by 4 bases; unmatched bases: 8. In germline, CDR1 is LNHDA, CDR2 SQIVND (reference sequence). The CDR3 DNA is TGTGCCAGTAGACGGACAGGGATAACGTACAATGAGCAGTTCTTC. It yields the protein CASRRTGITYNEQFF.